A selection of T cell receptor beta chains follows, all from one sample in a study of cytomegalovirus exposure and HLA in healthy donors. The table came from immunoSEQ multiplex PCR; TCRdb's copy has only in-frame clones and leaves some out. The profile shows about 160,000 clones, approximately 81% of them singletons. Sequenced sample: PBMCs. These receptors were collected from a woman aged 18-29 years in good health and CMV-seronegative. CDR3s include the opening cysteine and the closing phenylalanine or tryptophan. A D gene is named only where the DNA matches it firmly. The size of a clone is reported for some rows only, either as once, few or many, or as a class for expanded clones.

cdr3_nt	cdr3_aa	d_call	v_call	clone_size	j_call
TGTGCCAGCAGTTTGGTTACGGGAGGGGGCACCGGGGAGCTGTTTTTT	CASSLVTGGGTGELFF	TRBD2	TRBV27	NA	TRBJ2-2
TGTGCCAGCAGTTTGCTCGGGGGACCTCACCAAGAGACCCAGTACTTC	CASSLLGGPHQETQYF	NA	TRBV28	NA	TRBJ2-5
TGTGCCAGCAGTGTGGGTTTGGAGGGGTACAATGAGCAGTTCTTC	CASSVGLEGYNEQFF	NA	TRBV6-5	few	TRBJ2-1
TGCGCCAGCAGCCAGGGACAGGGATGGGGCACTGAAGCTTTCTTT	CASSQGQGWGTEAFF	TRBD1	TRBV4-3	few	TRBJ1-1
TGCGCCAGCAGCCCGGGAACGCAGGGGAACTATGGCTACACCTTC	CASSPGTQGNYGYTF	NA	TRBV5-1	NA	TRBJ1-2
TGTGCCAGCAGTCCGCGGTACCGGGACAGCCTGAACACTGAAGCTTTCTTT	CASSPRYRDSLNTEAFF	TRBD1	TRBV27	NA	TRBJ1-1
TGTTCCAGCAGCGTAATAGGGACAGGGGGGCACGAGCAGTACTTC	CSSSVIGTGGHEQYF	TRBD1	TRBV7-9	NA	TRBJ2-7
TGTGCCAGCATGCTTGGCCAGAGGCATCAGCCCCAGCATTTT	CASMLGQRHQPQHF	NA	TRBV28	NA	TRBJ1-5
TGTGCCAGCAGTTCGCCCCCGGACAGACAAGAGACCCAGTACTTC	CASSSPPDRQETQYF	NA	TRBV6-5	NA	TRBJ2-5
TGTGCCAGCAGCCGAGAATCACTAGCGGGGAGCACAGATACGCAGTATTTT	CASSRESLAGSTDTQYF	TRBD2	TRBV4-2	NA	TRBJ2-3
TGCGCCAGCAGCTTGCCCCCGGGACTAGCCTACGAGCAGTACTTC	CASSLPPGLAYEQYF	TRBD2	TRBV5-1	NA	TRBJ2-7
TGCGCCAGCAGCTGGACAGGGGGCTCTGGAAACACCATATATTTT	CASSWTGGSGNTIYF	TRBD1	TRBV5-1	NA	TRBJ1-3
TGTGCCAGCAGCTCAAATGGGGGACAGGGAGCGTACAATGAGCAGTTCTTC	CASSSNGGQGAYNEQFF	TRBD1	TRBV13	NA	TRBJ2-1
TGTGCCAGCAGGCTTGACAGGGACCATGAGCAGTTCTTC	CASRLDRDHEQFF	TRBD1	TRBV6-6	NA	TRBJ2-1
TGTGCCAGCAGCTTAGTAACTAGCGGGAGGAAAAACAATGAGCAGTTCTTC	CASSLVTSGRKNNEQFF	TRBD2	TRBV11-3	NA	TRBJ2-1
TGTGCCTGGAGTGTTCGGCCCTCCGGACTCGTGGCCAAAAACATTCAGTACTTC	CAWSVRPSGLVAKNIQYF	NA	TRBV30	once	TRBJ2-4
TGTGCCAGCAGCGTACAGGGAGTGATGAACACTGAAGCTTTCTTT	CASSVQGVMNTEAFF	NA	TRBV5-4	NA	TRBJ1-1
TGTGCCATCAGTACACCGCCCGGGACAGGGACCTACGAGCAGTACTTC	CAISTPPGTGTYEQYF	TRBD1	TRBV10-3	NA	TRBJ2-7
TGTGCCAGCAGTTTGAGGACAGGGGGAAGGGCTGAAGCTTTCTTT	CASSLRTGGRAEAFF	TRBD1	TRBV6-6	NA	TRBJ1-1
TGCGCCAGCAGCTTGGCCGGGACAGGGGGGGAGCCCCTCCACTTT	CASSLAGTGGEPLHF	TRBD1	TRBV5-1	NA	TRBJ1-6
TGTGCCAGCAGCGGGGATAGCAATCAGCCCCAGCATTTT	CASSGDSNQPQHF	NA	TRBV6-4	NA	TRBJ1-5
TGCAGCGTTTCGGGACTAGCGGCATCCTACGAGCAGTACTTC	CSVSGLAASYEQYF	TRBD2	TRBV29-1	NA	TRBJ2-7
TGTGCCAGCAGCTTAAGGCCGGGCCTAGCGGGGGTTAGCTCCTACAATGAGCAGTTCTTC	CASSLRPGLAGVSSYNEQFF	TRBD2	TRBV7-6	NA	TRBJ2-1
TGTGCCAGCAGGGGGCTTTCTGAAGCTTTCTTT	CASRGLSEAFF	NA	TRBV28	NA	TRBJ1-1
TGTGCCAGCAGCCGCCGACAGGGTGGCTACGAGCAGTACTTC	CASSRRQGGYEQYF	TRBD1	TRBV7-2	NA	TRBJ2-7
TGTGCCAGCTCTATCACGACAGGAAAATATTGCGAGCAGTACTTC	CASSITTGKYCEQYF	NA	TRBV18	NA	TRBJ2-7
TGCGCCAGCAGCTTGGGGGGTAGCGGGAGCACAGATACGCAGTATTTT	CASSLGGSGSTDTQYF	TRBD2	TRBV5-1	NA	TRBJ2-3
TGTGCCAGCATTGTGACCGCTGGAGGCACTGAAGCTTTCTTT	CASIVTAGGTEAFF	NA	TRBV6-6	NA	TRBJ1-1
TGTGCCAGCGGACGCCGGGACTCGGACTACGAGCAGTACTTC	CASGRRDSDYEQYF	NA	TRBV9	NA	TRBJ2-7
TGTGCCATCAGTGAGTCGTCGGGAGGGCGGCAGTTCTTC	CAISESSGGRQFF	TRBD2	TRBV10-3	NA	TRBJ2-1
TGTGCCAGCAGTCTCCAGGGGAACACCGGGGAGCTGTTTTTT	CASSLQGNTGELFF	NA	TRBV6-4	medium-sized	TRBJ2-2
TGTGCCAGCAGCCCCCGGGGGGGGGATACCTCTGGAAACACCATATATTTT	CASSPRGGDTSGNTIYF	NA	TRBV7-9	NA	TRBJ1-3
TGTGCCAGCAGTGGAGCCAGCCAAGAGACCCAGTACTTC	CASSGASQETQYF	NA	TRBV6-1	NA	TRBJ2-5
TGTGCCATCAGTGAGCCGGGGTTGGGGGGTCAGCCCCAGCATTTT	CAISEPGLGGQPQHF	NA	TRBV10-3	NA	TRBJ1-5
TGTGCCAGCTCAGGAAGGCCGCGGGCCCAGTACTTC	CASSGRPRAQYF	NA	TRBV18	NA	TRBJ2-5
TGTGCCAGTACCTCCTTAGCGGGAGAGTCGAACACCGGGGAGCTGTTTTTT	CASTSLAGESNTGELFF	TRBD2	TRBV19	NA	TRBJ2-2
TGTGCCAGCAGCCTCCCGCTGGGACAGCTCTCTGGAAACACCATATATTTT	CASSLPLGQLSGNTIYF	TRBD1	TRBV7-9	NA	TRBJ1-3
TGTGCCAGCAGCCAAGTTTCAGGGAGGAAACTGTTTTTT	CASSQVSGRKLFF	NA	TRBV14	NA	TRBJ1-4
TGTGCCAGCAGCCCAACTAGCGGGAGTATCGATGAGCAGTTCTTC	CASSPTSGSIDEQFF	TRBD2	TRBV7-3	once	TRBJ2-1
TGTGCCACCAGCAGAGGCCCTCTCAACTTGAACACTGAAGCTTTCTTT	CATSRGPLNLNTEAFF	NA	TRBV15	few	TRBJ1-1
TGTGCCAGTAGTATAATAACGGTGTTCGGCTATGGCTACACCTTC	CASSIITVFGYGYTF	NA	TRBV19	NA	TRBJ1-2
TGTGCCAGCAGCCAAGTTCCCATCACTCCGAACAATGAGCAGTTCTTC	CASSQVPITPNNEQFF	NA	TRBV4-2	NA	TRBJ2-1
TGTGCTAGCAGGGACGGGAGGACTAATGAAAAACTGTTTTTT	CASRDGRTNEKLFF	NA	TRBV6-6	NA	TRBJ1-4
TGTGCCAGCAGTGAATCCAGGGCTGGGGCCAACGTCCTGACTTTC	CASSESRAGANVLTF	NA	TRBV25-1	few	TRBJ2-6
TGCAGCGCTCTGACAGGGAGGAACATTCAGTACTTC	CSALTGRNIQYF	NA	TRBV29-1	few	TRBJ2-4
TGTGCCAGCAGCCATAGAAGACAGGGCCCAAGGAATGAGCAGTTCTTC	CASSHRRQGPRNEQFF	TRBD1	TRBV5-6	NA	TRBJ2-1
TGTGCCAGCAGTCCCTACAGGGAGAACACTGAAGCTTTCTTT	CASSPYRENTEAFF	NA	TRBV6-5	NA	TRBJ1-1
TGTGCCAGCAGTGAAGCGTGGACAAACACCGGGGAGCTGTTTTTT	CASSEAWTNTGELFF	NA	TRBV2	NA	TRBJ2-2
TGCGCCAGCAGTCCACACCTAGGAGCGGGAGGGGAGACCCAGTACTTC	CASSPHLGAGGETQYF	TRBD2	TRBV4-1	once	TRBJ2-5
TGTGCCACCAGAGGCCCGGGACAGGGGCACGAGCAGTACTTC	CATRGPGQGHEQYF	TRBD1	TRBV10-3	NA	TRBJ2-7
TGTGCCAGCAGGCGGGAGGCGAACATTCAGTACTTC	CASRREANIQYF	TRBD2	TRBV2	NA	TRBJ2-4
TGTGCCAGCAGTTTGGGACAGAATCAGCCCCAGCATTTT	CASSLGQNQPQHF	TRBD1	TRBV28	NA	TRBJ1-5
TGTGCCAGCAGCTTAGGGACTTCCAATGAGCAGTTCTTC	CASSLGTSNEQFF	NA	TRBV11-3	few	TRBJ2-1
TGTGCCAGCAGTTACTCGAGCAGGGAAAAATCCTACGAGCAGTACTTC	CASSYSSREKSYEQYF	NA	TRBV6-5	once	TRBJ2-7
TGCGCCAGCAGCTCGACAGGGGGCTACAATGAGCAGTTCTTC	CASSSTGGYNEQFF	TRBD1	TRBV5-1	NA	TRBJ2-1